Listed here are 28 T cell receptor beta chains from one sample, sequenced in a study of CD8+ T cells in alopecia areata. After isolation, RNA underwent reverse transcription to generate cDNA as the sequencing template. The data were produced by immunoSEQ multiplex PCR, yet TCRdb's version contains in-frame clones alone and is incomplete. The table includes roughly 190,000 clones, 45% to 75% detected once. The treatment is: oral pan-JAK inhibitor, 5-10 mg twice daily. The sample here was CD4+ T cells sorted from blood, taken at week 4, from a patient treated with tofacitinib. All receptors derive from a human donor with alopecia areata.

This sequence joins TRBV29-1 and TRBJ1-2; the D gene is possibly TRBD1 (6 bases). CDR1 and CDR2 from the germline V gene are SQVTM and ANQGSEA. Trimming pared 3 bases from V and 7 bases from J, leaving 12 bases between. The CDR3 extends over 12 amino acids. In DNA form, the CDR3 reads TGCAGCGTTGAGGGGACATCTTTTGGCTACACCTTC. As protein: CSVEGTSFGYTF.

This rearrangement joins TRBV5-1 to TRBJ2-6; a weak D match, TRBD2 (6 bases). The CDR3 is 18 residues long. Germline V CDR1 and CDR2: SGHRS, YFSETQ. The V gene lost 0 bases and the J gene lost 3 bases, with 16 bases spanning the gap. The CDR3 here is CASSLAWWGDRGANVLTF. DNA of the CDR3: TGCGCCAGCAGCTTGGCCTGGTGGGGGGATCGTGGGGCCAACGTCCTGACTTTC.

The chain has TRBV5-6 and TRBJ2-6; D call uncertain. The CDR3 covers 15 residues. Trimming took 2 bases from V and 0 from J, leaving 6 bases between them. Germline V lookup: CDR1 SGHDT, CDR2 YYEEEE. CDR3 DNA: TGTGCCAGCAGCTTAACAGCCTCTGGGGCCAACGTCCTGACTTTC. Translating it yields CASSLTASGANVLTF.

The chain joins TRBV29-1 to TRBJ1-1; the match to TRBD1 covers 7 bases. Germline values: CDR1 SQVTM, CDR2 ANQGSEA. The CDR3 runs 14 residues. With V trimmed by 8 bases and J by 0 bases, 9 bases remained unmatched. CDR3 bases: TGCAGCACGACAACAGACAGGGTGAACACTGAAGCTTTCTTT. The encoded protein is CSTTTDRVNTEAFF. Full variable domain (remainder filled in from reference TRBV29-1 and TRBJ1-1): SAVISQKPSRDICQRGTSLTIQCQVDSQVTMMFWYRQQPGQSLTLIATANQGSEATYESGFVIDKFPISRPNLTFSTLTVSNMSPEDSSIYLCSTTTDRVNTEAFFGQGTRLTVV.

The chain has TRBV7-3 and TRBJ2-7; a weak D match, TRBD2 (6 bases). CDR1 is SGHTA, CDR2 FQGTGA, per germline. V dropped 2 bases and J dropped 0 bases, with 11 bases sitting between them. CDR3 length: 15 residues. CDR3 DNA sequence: TGTGCCAGCAGCTTACGAGCTAGCGCCTCCTACGAGCAGTACTTC. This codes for CASSLRASASYEQYF.

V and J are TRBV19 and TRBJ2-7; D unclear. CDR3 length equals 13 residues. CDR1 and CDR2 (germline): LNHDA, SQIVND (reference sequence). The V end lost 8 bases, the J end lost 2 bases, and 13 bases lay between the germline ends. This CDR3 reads CASASFGAYEQYF. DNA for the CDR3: TGTGCCAGTGCCTCGTTTGGGGCCTACGAGCAGTACTTC.

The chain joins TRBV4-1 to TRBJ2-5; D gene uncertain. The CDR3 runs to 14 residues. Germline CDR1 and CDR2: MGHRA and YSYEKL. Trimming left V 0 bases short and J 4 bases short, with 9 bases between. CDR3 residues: CASSQDQVRETQYF. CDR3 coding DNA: TGCGCCAGCAGCCAAGATCAGGTGCGAGAGACCCAGTACTTC.

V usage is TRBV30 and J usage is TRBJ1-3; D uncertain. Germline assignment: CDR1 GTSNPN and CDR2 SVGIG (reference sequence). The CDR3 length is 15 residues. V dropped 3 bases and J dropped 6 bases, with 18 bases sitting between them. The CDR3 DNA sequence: TGTGCCTGGAGCCAGTCCGCGCGGATCCCAAACACCATATATTTT. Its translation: CAWSQSARIPNTIYF.

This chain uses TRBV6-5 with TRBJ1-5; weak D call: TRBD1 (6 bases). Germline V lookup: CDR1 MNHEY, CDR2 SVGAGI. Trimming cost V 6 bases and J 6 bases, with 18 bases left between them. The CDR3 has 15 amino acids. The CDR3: CASSELPLTGQPQHF. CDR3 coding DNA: TGTGCCAGCAGCGAGCTTCCCTTGACAGGTCAGCCCCAGCATTTT.

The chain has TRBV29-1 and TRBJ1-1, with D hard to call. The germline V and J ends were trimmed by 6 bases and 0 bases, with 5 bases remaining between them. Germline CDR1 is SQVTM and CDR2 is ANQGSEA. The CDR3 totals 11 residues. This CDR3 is CSVTMNTEAFF. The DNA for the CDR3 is TGCAGCGTGACAATGAACACTGAAGCTTTCTTT.

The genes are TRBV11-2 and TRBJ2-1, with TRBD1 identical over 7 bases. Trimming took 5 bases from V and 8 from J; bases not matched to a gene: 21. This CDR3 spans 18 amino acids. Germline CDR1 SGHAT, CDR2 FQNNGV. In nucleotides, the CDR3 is TGTGCCAGCAGCCACTGGGCTGCTACAGGGGTCGAGTCTTATGAGCAGTTCTTC. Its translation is CASSHWAATGVESYEQFF.

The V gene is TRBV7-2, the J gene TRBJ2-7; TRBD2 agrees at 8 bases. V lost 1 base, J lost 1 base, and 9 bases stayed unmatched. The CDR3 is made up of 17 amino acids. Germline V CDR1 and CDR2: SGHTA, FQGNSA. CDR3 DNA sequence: TGTGCCAGCAGCTTAGAACCTAGCGGGCTTAGATCCTACGAGCAGTACTTC. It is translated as CASSLEPSGLRSYEQYF.

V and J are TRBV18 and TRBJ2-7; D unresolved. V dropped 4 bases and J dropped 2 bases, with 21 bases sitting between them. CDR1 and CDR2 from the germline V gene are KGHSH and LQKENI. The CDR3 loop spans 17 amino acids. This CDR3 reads CASSLPRQTNLPYEQYF. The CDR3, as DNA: TGTGCCAGCTCACTGCCCCGGCAGACCAACCTCCCCTACGAGCAGTACTTC.

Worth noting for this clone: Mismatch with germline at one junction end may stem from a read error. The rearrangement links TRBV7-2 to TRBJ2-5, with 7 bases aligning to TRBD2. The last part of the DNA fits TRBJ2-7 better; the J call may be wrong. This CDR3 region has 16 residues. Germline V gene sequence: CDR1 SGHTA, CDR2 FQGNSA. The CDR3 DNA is TGTGCCAGCAGTTTAGCCCCAACAAGCGGGGCTAACGAGCAGTACTTC. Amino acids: CASSLAPTSGANEQYF.

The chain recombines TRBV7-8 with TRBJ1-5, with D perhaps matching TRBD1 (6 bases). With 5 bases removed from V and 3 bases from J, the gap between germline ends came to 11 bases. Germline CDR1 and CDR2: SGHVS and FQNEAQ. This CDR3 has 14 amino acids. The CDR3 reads CASSQTGVNQPQHF. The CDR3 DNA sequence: TGTGCCAGCAGCCAGACAGGCGTCAATCAGCCCCAGCATTTT.

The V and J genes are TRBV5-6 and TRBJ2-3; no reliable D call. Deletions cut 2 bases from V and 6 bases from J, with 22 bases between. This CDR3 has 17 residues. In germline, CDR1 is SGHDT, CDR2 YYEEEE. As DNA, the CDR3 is TGTGCCAGCAGCTTCTTGAGCCTCAGTGGAGTAGTGGATACGCAGTATTTT. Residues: CASSFLSLSGVVDTQYF.

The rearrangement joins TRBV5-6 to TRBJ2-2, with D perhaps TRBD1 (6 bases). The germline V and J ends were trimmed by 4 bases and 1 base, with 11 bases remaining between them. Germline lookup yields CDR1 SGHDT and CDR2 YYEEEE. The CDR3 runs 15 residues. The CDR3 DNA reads TGTGCCAGCAGCCAGTCGACAGGGAACACCGGGGAGCTGTTTTTT. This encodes CASSQSTGNTGELFF.

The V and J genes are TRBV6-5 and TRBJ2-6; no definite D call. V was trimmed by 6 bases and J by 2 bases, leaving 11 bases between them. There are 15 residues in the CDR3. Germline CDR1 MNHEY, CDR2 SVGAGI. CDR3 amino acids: CASSLQLTGANVLTF. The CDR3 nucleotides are TGTGCCAGCAGCCTACAGCTTACTGGGGCCAACGTCCTGACTTTC.

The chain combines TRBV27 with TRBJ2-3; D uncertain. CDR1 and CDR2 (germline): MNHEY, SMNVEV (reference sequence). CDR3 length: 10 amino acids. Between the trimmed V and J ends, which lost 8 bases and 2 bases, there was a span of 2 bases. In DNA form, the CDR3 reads TGTGCCAGCTCCACAGATACGCAGTATTTT. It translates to CASSTDTQYF.

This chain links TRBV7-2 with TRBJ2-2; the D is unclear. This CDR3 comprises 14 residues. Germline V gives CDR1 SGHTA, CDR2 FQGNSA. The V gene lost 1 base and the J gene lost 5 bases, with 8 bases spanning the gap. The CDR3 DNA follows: TGTGCCAGCAGCTTAGGGGGTGGAACCGGGGAGCTGTTTTTT. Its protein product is CASSLGGGTGELFF.

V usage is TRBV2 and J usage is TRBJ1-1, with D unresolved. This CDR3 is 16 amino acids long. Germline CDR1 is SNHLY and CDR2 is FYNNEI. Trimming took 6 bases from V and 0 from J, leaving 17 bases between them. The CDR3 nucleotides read TGTGCCAGCAGCCAACGAGCCTCGTCCATGAACACTGAAGCTTTCTTT. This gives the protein CASSQRASSMNTEAFF.

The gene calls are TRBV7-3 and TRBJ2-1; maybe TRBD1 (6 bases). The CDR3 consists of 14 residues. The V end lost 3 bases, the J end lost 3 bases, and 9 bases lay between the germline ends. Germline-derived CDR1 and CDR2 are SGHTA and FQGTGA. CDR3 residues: CASSLNRVYNEQFF. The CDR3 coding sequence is TGTGCCAGCAGCTTGAACAGGGTCTACAATGAGCAGTTCTTC.

The CDR3 loop is CASSLRLEVHEQYF. Written as DNA, the CDR3 is TGTGCCAGCAGCTTAAGACTAGAGGTCCACGAGCAGTACTTC. The rearrangement uses TRBV7-9 and TRBJ2-7, with D perhaps matching TRBD2 (6 bases). Trimming stripped 2 bases from V and 5 bases from J, with 13 bases between. Per the germline V gene, CDR1 is SEHNR and CDR2 is FQNEAQ (reference sequence). The CDR3 contains 14 residues.

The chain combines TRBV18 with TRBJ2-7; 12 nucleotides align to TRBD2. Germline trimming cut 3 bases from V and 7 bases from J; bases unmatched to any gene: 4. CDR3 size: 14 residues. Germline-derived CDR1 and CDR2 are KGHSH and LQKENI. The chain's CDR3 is CASSPTSGSAEQYF. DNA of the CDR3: TGTGCCAGCTCACCGACTAGCGGGAGTGCGGAGCAGTACTTC. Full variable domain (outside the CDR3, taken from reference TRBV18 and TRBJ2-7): NAGVMQNPRHLVRRRGQEARLRCSPMKGHSHVYWYRQLPEEGLKFMVYLQKENIIDESGMPKERFSAEFPKEGPSILRIQQVVRGDSAAYFCASSPTSGSAEQYFGPGTRLTVT.

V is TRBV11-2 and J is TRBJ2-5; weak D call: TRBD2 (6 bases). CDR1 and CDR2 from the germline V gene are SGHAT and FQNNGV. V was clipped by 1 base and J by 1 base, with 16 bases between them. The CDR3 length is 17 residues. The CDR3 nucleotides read TGTGCCAGCAGCTTAGTTAGGGGAGCGCGGGGCCAAGAGACCCAGTACTTC. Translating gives CASSLVRGARGQETQYF.

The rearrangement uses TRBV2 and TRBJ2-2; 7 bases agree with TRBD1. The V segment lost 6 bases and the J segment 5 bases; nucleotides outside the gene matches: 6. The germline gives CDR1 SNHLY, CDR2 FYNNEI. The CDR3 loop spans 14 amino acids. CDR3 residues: CASRTGVGTGELFF. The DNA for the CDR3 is TGTGCCAGCAGAACAGGGGTTGGGACCGGGGAGCTGTTTTTT. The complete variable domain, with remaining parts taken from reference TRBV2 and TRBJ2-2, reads EPEVTQTPSHQVTQMGQEVILRCVPISNHLYFYWYRQILGQKVEFLVSFYNNEISEKSEIFDDQFSVERPDGSNFTLKIRSTKLEDSAMYFCASRTGVGTGELFFGEGSRLTVL.

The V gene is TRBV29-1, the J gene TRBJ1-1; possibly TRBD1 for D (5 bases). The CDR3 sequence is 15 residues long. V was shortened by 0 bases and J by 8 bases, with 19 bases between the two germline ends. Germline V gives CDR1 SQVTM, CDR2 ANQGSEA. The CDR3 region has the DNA TGCAGCGTTGAAGATCTAGCGGGGCCCGGCCTCGAAGCTTTCTTT. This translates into CSVEDLAGPGLEAFF. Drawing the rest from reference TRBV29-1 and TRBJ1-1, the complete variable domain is SAVISQKPSRDICQRGTSLTIQCQVDSQVTMMFWYRQQPGQSLTLIATANQGSEATYESGFVIDKFPISRPNLTFSTLTVSNMSPEDSSIYLCSVEDLAGPGLEAFFGQGTRLTVV.

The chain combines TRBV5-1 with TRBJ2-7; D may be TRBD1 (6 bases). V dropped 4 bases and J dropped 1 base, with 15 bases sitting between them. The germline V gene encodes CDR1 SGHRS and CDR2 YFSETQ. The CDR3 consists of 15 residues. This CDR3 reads CASSGGQLGSYEQYF. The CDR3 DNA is TGCGCCAGCAGCGGCGGACAGTTAGGGTCCTACGAGCAGTACTTC.